This record looks at one T cell receptor beta chain sequence and its context. These data belong to a study of T cell responses to AZD1222 COVID-19 vaccine. The data were produced by immunoSEQ multiplex PCR, yet TCRdb's version contains in-frame clones alone and is incomplete. The data show over 80,000 clones, approximately 90% seen once. The length of the CDR3 is 11 residues. Trimming pared 4 bases from V and 7 bases from J, leaving 8 bases between. Germline lookup yields CDR1 SNHLY and CDR2 FYNNEI. The sample was peripheral blood, taken 28 days after the second AZD1222 dose. The chain uses TRBV2 and TRBJ2-7; D remains unclear. The sequence derives from an adult who received the AZD1222 COVID-19 vaccine. The CDR3 loop is CASSVHIEQYF. The CDR3 DNA sequence: TGTGCCAGCAGTGTTCACATAGAGCAGTACTTC.